This T cell receptor (beta chain) was identified in a study of T cells in Graves' hyperthyroidism and ophthalmopathy. Template material for amplifying TCR beta CDR3 regions consisted of RNA transcripts. A set of HTBI primers served as the primers for a first-round RT-PCR of the TCR CDR3. TCRdb fed the multiplex PCR reads into MiXCR, producing one record per CDR3 protein. Of 300,000 to 400,000 distinct CDR3 sequences in the sample, about 20% were seen once. This clonotype was counted ten times or more. V was clipped by 5 bases and J by 7 bases; unmatched bases: 7. The CDR3 has 14 amino acids. CDR1 is MDHEN, CDR2 SYDVKM, per germline.

This sequence joins TRBV28 and TRBJ2-7, with TRBD2 identical over 11 bases. The sample taken for sequencing was blood. This clonotype was sampled from a woman aged 50 to 65 with Graves' hyperthyroidism. CDR3 residues: CASSLAGGSREQYF. CDR3 DNA sequence: TGTGCCAGCAGTCTAGCGGGAGGATCGCGGGAGCAGTACTTC.